These 32 T cell receptor beta chains originate from one sample sequenced in a study of identical twins. Via MiXCR, TCRdb re-called the 5' RACE reads, giving one row per CDR3 protein. The data show around 450,000 distinct CDR3 sequences, 14% seen once. These data were likewise used in another study, on yellow fever vaccine responses in identical twins.

The sequencing sample was made of CD4+ T cells sorted from blood. These receptors were obtained from a woman between 18 and 29 years old in good health.

This clonotype was counted a few times. The genes are TRBV4-3 and TRBJ2-1; D uncertain. Trimming removed 5 bases from V and 3 bases from J, with 14 bases in between. Germline-derived CDR1 and CDR2 are LGHNA and YSLEER. The CDR3 length is 15 residues. The DNA of the CDR3 is TGCGCCAGCAGCTCACGGGTTTCTGGCTACAATGAGCAGTTCTTC. It encodes CASSSRVSGYNEQFF.

V is TRBV6-1 and J is TRBJ1-5, with 7 positions matching TRBD1. J gave up 4 bases and V 0 bases, and 18 bases lay outside the gene matches. The CDR3 consists of 20 residues. The germline gives CDR1 MNHNS, CDR2 SASEGT. As DNA, the CDR3 is TGTGCCAGCAGTGAAGCCCCCTTTACAGGGGCTCAGGGACTAAATCAGCCCCAGCATTTT. Translated: CASSEAPFTGAQGLNQPQHF.

This clonotype was counted only a few times. The chain employs TRBV10-3 and TRBJ2-7; 7 bases align to TRBD2. The CDR3 loop spans 16 amino acids. Germline CDR1 is ENHRY and CDR2 is SYGVKD. J was trimmed by 3 bases and V by 0 bases; bases with no gene match: 8. CDR3 protein: CAISESGQGGFYEQYF. In nucleotides, the CDR3 is TGTGCCATCAGTGAGTCGGGGCAGGGAGGGTTCTACGAGCAGTACTTC.

The gene calls are TRBV11-2 and TRBJ2-5; unclear D gene. Germline-derived CDR1 and CDR2 are SGHAT and FQNNGV. Trimming cost V 2 bases and J 2 bases, with 9 bases left between them. The CDR3 covers 14 residues. CDR3: CASSLKHGQETQYF. CDR3 in DNA: TGTGCCAGCAGCTTAAAGCATGGGCAAGAGACCCAGTACTTC.

The sample holds a few counts of this clonotype. This chain links TRBV27 with TRBJ2-7; no clear D gene. The CDR3 is 15 residues long. The germline V gene encodes CDR1 MNHEY and CDR2 SMNVEV (reference sequence). Between the trimmed V and J ends, which lost 5 bases and 3 bases, there was a span of 17 bases. The CDR3 bases are TGTGCCAGCAGTGCGCAGGCGAATTCTTTCTACGAGCAGTACTTC. This gives the protein CASSAQANSFYEQYF.

J is TRBJ2-3 and V is TRBV10-1; unclear D gene. The germline CDR1 and CDR2 sequences are WNHNN and SYGVQD (reference sequence). This CDR3 has 14 residues. With 4 bases removed from V and 5 bases from J, the gap between germline ends came to 13 bases. CDR3 nucleotide sequence: TGCGCCAGCAGTGGTGGGTCTACGGGAGATACGCAGTATTTT. Its protein is CASSGGSTGDTQYF.

In this sample, this clonotype turned up a few times. The DNA is omitted, as the CDR3 cannot be located on it reliably, and the CDR3 follows TCRdb's listing. The chain uses TRBV7-9 and TRBJ1-4; the DNA was not compared with TRBD1, the D call given in the table. CDR1 and CDR2 (germline): SEHNR, FQNEAQ (reference sequence). The CDR3 contains 15 residues when both ends are counted. The CDR3 is CASSSSTGANEKLFF.

This clonotype came up a few times. The V call is TRBV5-1, the J call TRBJ2-1; no firm D call. Trimming shortened V by 4 bases and J by 3 bases, and 11 bases separated the two germline ends. Germline V gives CDR1 SGHRS, CDR2 YFSETQ. CDR3 length equals 14 residues. The CDR3, as DNA: TGCGCCAGCAGCCTATATAAGGGCTACAATGAGCAGTTCTTC. Translating it yields CASSLYKGYNEQFF.

This clonotype came up a few times. This sequence joins TRBV5-1 and TRBJ2-7; D might be TRBD1 (6 bases). The length of the CDR3 is 15 residues. Germline loops: CDR1 SGHRS, CDR2 YFSETQ. Trimming shortened V by 0 bases and J by 2 bases, and 12 bases separated the two germline ends. The CDR3 reads CASSLDTGLTYEQYF. The CDR3 DNA sequence: TGCGCCAGCAGCTTGGACACAGGGCTCACCTACGAGCAGTACTTC.

The chain uses TRBV6-1 and TRBJ2-3, with 7 bases matching TRBD1. Germline trimming cut 6 bases from V and 4 bases from J; bases unmatched to any gene: 7. The germline gives CDR1 MNHNS, CDR2 SASEGT. This CDR3 region has 14 residues. The CDR3 coding sequence is TGTGCCAGCAGCTCCGCTACAGGGGCAGATACGCAGTATTTT. It is translated as CASSSATGADTQYF.

The gene calls are TRBV5-1 and TRBJ2-2, with a possible D match to TRBD1 (6 bases). V was trimmed by 1 base and J by 4 bases, leaving 11 bases between them. This CDR3 region has 15 residues. The germline CDR1 and CDR2 sequences are SGHRS and YFSETQ. The CDR3 DNA sequence: TGCGCCAGCAGCTTGCGTCAGGGGCCCACCGGGGAGCTGTTTTTT. Translation gives CASSLRQGPTGELFF.

This clonotype was detected only a few times. This CDR3 is CASSKGGLANTEAFF. The CDR3 region has the DNA TGTGCCAGCAGCAAGGGAGGATTGGCGAACACTGAAGCTTTCTTT. V gene TRBV12-3 or TRBV12-4 combines with J gene TRBJ1-1; D remains unclear. V was trimmed by 6 bases and J by 1 base, leaving 15 bases between them. CDR3 length equals 15 residues.

The chain has TRBV5-1 and TRBJ2-3; D is perhaps TRBD1 (6 bases). Trimming removed 5 bases from V and 4 bases from J, with 14 bases in between. Germline V gene data show CDR1 as SGHRS and CDR2 as YFSETQ. The CDR3 is 14 residues long. The CDR3 nucleotides read TGCGCCAGCAGTAAGGGGGATATCTCAGATACGCAGTATTTT. Residues: CASSKGDISDTQYF. Full variable domain (rest looked up from reference TRBV5-1 and TRBJ2-3): KAGVTQTPRYLIKTRGQQVTLSCSPISGHRSVSWYQQTPGQGLQFLFEYFSETQRNKGNFPGRFSGRQFSNSRSEMNVSTLELGDSALYLCASSKGDISDTQYFGPGTRLTVL.

J is TRBJ2-3 and V is TRBV20-1; the D gene is possibly TRBD1 (5 bases). V lost 3 bases to trimming and J lost 0 bases, with 13 bases between them. This CDR3 is built from 15 residues. CDR1 is DFQATT, CDR2 SNEGSKA, per germline (reference sequence). The CDR3 bases are TGCAGTGCTAGTCCCCCACAGGCTAGCACAGATACGCAGTATTTT. Translating gives CSASPPQASTDTQYF.

Only one count was recorded for this clonotype. V gene TRBV5-1 combines with J gene TRBJ1-1; D gene unclear. This CDR3 has 17 residues. CDR1 is SGHRS, CDR2 YFSETQ, per germline. Trimming pared 0 bases from V and 4 bases from J, leaving 19 bases between. CDR3 protein: CASSLVVGGRGITEAFF. For the CDR3, the DNA is TGCGCCAGCAGCTTGGTTGTGGGAGGGCGAGGGATCACTGAAGCTTTCTTT. The complete variable domain, with remaining parts taken from reference TRBV5-1 and TRBJ1-1, reads KAGVTQTPRYLIKTRGQQVTLSCSPISGHRSVSWYQQTPGQGLQFLFEYFSETQRNKGNFPGRFSGRQFSNSRSEMNVSTLELGDSALYLCASSLVVGGRGITEAFFGQGTRLTVV.

This clonotype was detected a few times. The rearrangement joins TRBV29-1 to TRBJ1-5; no clear D gene. CDR3 size: 12 residues. Germline assignment: CDR1 SQVTM and CDR2 ANQGSEA. The V end was cut by 7 bases, the J end by 1 base, with 8 bases between. The DNA of the CDR3 is TGCAGCGCTGGGGAGAGCAATCAGCCCCAGCATTTT. This codes for CSAGESNQPQHF. The full variable domain, with the rest looked up from reference TRBV29-1 and TRBJ1-5, is SAVISQKPSRDICQRGTSLTIQCQVDSQVTMMFWYRQQPGQSLTLIATANQGSEATYESGFVIDKFPISRPNLTFSTLTVSNMSPEDSSIYLCSAGESNQPQHFGDGTRLSIL.

The genes are TRBV7-6 and TRBJ2-3; unclear D gene. V shed 1 base and J shed 1 base, with 9 bases lying between them. Germline CDR1 reads SGHVS; CDR2 reads FNYEAQ. This CDR3 is built from 15 residues. The CDR3 spells CASSLVPFGTDTQYF. In nucleotides, the CDR3 is TGTGCCAGCAGCTTAGTTCCGTTTGGCACAGATACGCAGTATTTT.

This clonotype has a handful of counts. The chain carries TRBV24-1 and TRBJ2-1; D possibly matches TRBD1 or TRBD2 (5 bases each). The CDR3 runs to 14 residues. The germline V and J ends were trimmed by 1 base and 6 bases, with 9 bases remaining between them. Germline loops: CDR1 KGHDR, CDR2 SFDVKD. The CDR3 bases are TGTGCCACCAGTGATTTATGGGGGAGCAATGAGCAGTTCTTC. Protein sequence: CATSDLWGSNEQFF.

This clonotype was counted ten times or more. J is TRBJ2-5 and V is TRBV20-1, with D hard to call. Germline CDR1 and CDR2: DFQATT and SNEGSKA (reference sequence). V was pared by 6 bases and J by 2 bases, with 10 bases between. This CDR3 comprises 12 residues. CDR3 region: CSAPGRQETQYF. DNA of the CDR3: TGCAGTGCCCCGGGCAGACAAGAGACCCAGTACTTC.

This clonotype was recorded a few times. V and J are TRBV7-2 and TRBJ2-7, with 11 positions matching TRBD1. CDR3 size: 15 residues. CDR1 is SGHTA and CDR2 is FQGNSA in the germline V gene. V dropped 3 bases and J dropped 3; count of bases not matched to a gene: 4. In nucleotides, the CDR3 is TGTGCCAGCAGCTTTAAGGGGACAGGGGGCTACGAGCAGTACTTC. Translated: CASSFKGTGGYEQYF.

The table lists this clonotype with a few counts. The chain employs TRBV7-2 and TRBJ2-3; D remains ambiguous. Looked up from germline, CDR1 is SGHTA and CDR2 is FQGNSA. The CDR3 spans 15 residues. The V and J ends lost 2 bases and 1 base respectively, with 10 bases between them. This chain's CDR3 is CASSLQVSRTDTQYF. CDR3 in DNA: TGTGCCAGCAGCTTACAGGTGTCTCGCACAGATACGCAGTATTTT.

This clonotype was picked up many times. This CDR3 is CASSLSHGTGSGEQYF. As DNA, the CDR3 is TGTGCCAGCAGCTTGAGTCACGGGACAGGGTCGGGCGAGCAGTACTTC. The chain is built from TRBV3-1 and TRBJ2-7; 9 bases map to TRBD1. The V gene end was trimmed by 5 bases and the J gene end by 6 bases; junction bases not matched to a gene: 14. In germline, CDR1 is LGHDT, CDR2 YNNKEL (reference sequence). The CDR3 is made up of 16 amino acids.

V usage is TRBV20-1 and J usage is TRBJ1-2; the D is unclear. CDR3 length equals 14 residues. Germline CDR1 DFQATT, CDR2 SNEGSKA (reference sequence). Here the CDR3 reads CSADDQAGYYGYTF. CDR3 bases: TGCAGCGCAGACGACCAAGCGGGATACTATGGCTACACCTTC.

The V gene is TRBV20-1, the J gene TRBJ1-6; D call uncertain. The V gene lost 2 bases and the J gene lost 6 bases, with 11 bases spanning the gap. The CDR3 spans 14 residues. Germline V gene sequence: CDR1 DFQATT, CDR2 SNEGSKA (reference sequence). The chain's CDR3 is CSARHTQINSPLHF. DNA of the CDR3: TGCAGTGCTAGACACACCCAGATTAATTCACCCCTCCACTTT.

This clonotype was counted a few times. The chain links TRBV10-3 to TRBJ1-6; the match to TRBD1 covers 7 bases. The germline V gene encodes CDR1 ENHRY and CDR2 SYGVKD. The CDR3 extends over 14 amino acids. V was clipped by 7 bases and J by 5 bases; unmatched bases: 5. CDR3: CAITPGTDNSPLHF. The CDR3, as DNA: TGTGCCATCACTCCCGGGACAGATAATTCACCCCTCCACTTT.

This clonotype showed up just a few times. The chain uses TRBV21-1 and TRBJ2-2; whether TRBD1, the table's D call, matches the DNA was not checked. TRBV21-1 is a documented pseudogene. This CDR3 has 18 residues. CDR3 DNA sequence: TGTGCCAGCAGCCCTCCCTCGACAGGGGAGGTCGACACCGGGGAGCTGTTTTTT. Translating it yields CASSPPSTGEVDTGELFF.

J is TRBJ1-1 and V is TRBV28; no reliable D call. This CDR3 comprises 12 residues. From germline, CDR1 is MDHEN and CDR2 SYDVKM. V lost 5 bases, J lost 4 bases, and 8 bases lay in between. The CDR3 loop is CASSPGITEAFF. The CDR3 region has the DNA TGTGCCAGCAGTCCGGGTATCACTGAAGCTTTCTTT.

The table lists this clonotype with a few counts. The chain joins TRBV6-1 to TRBJ2-5; D might be TRBD1 (6 bases). CDR1 MNHNS and CDR2 SASEGT come from the germline V gene. V dropped 6 bases and J dropped 4 bases, with 21 bases sitting between them. CDR3 length: 16 amino acids. CDR3 sequence: CASSLRQGRGRETQYF. The CDR3 DNA reads TGTGCCAGCAGCCTACGCCAGGGCAGGGGAAGAGAGACCCAGTACTTC.

V is TRBV20-1 and J is TRBJ2-1, with 8 bases that match TRBD2. CDR3 size: 14 residues. Germline CDR1 DFQATT, CDR2 SNEGSKA (reference sequence). V lost 2 bases to trimming and J lost 5 bases; unmatched junction nucleotides: 5. As DNA, the CDR3 is TGCAGTGCTAGAAGCGGGAGTTACCACAATGAGCAGTTCTTC. Translated, it gives CSARSGSYHNEQFF.

The genes are TRBV18 and TRBJ2-2, with a possible D match to TRBD1 (6 bases). CDR3 length: 15 residues. The germline CDR1 and CDR2 sequences are KGHSH and LQKENI. Trimming took off 4 bases at V and 2 bases at J, with 11 bases between the two ends. The CDR3 is CASSHRQENTGELFF. The CDR3 DNA reads as TGTGCCAGCTCACATCGACAGGAAAACACCGGGGAGCTGTTTTTT. The full variable domain, with the rest looked up from reference TRBV18 and TRBJ2-2, is NAGVMQNPRHLVRRRGQEARLRCSPMKGHSHVYWYRQLPEEGLKFMVYLQKENIIDESGMPKERFSAEFPKEGPSILRIQQVVRGDSAAYFCASSHRQENTGELFFGEGSRLTVL.

V usage is TRBV12-3 or TRBV12-4 and J usage is TRBJ1-5; D gene ambiguous. The germline V and J ends were trimmed by 7 bases and 3 bases, with 7 bases remaining between them. CDR3 length equals 12 residues. For the CDR3, the DNA is TGTGCCAGCACTCTTGACAATCAGCCCCAGCATTTT. Encoded protein: CASTLDNQPQHF.

As to this clonotype: Its ends do not fully match the called genes, so a read error is possible. The chain is built from TRBV7-9 and TRBJ2-5; a possible D gene is TRBD2 (6 bases). This CDR3 spans 14 amino acids. Germline V gene lookup returns CDR1 SEHNR and CDR2 FQNEAQ (reference sequence). The CDR3 region has the DNA TGTGCCAGCAGCTTAGGAGGCGGGGCGGGACGAGACCTGTTC. Protein sequence: CASSLGGGAGRDLF.